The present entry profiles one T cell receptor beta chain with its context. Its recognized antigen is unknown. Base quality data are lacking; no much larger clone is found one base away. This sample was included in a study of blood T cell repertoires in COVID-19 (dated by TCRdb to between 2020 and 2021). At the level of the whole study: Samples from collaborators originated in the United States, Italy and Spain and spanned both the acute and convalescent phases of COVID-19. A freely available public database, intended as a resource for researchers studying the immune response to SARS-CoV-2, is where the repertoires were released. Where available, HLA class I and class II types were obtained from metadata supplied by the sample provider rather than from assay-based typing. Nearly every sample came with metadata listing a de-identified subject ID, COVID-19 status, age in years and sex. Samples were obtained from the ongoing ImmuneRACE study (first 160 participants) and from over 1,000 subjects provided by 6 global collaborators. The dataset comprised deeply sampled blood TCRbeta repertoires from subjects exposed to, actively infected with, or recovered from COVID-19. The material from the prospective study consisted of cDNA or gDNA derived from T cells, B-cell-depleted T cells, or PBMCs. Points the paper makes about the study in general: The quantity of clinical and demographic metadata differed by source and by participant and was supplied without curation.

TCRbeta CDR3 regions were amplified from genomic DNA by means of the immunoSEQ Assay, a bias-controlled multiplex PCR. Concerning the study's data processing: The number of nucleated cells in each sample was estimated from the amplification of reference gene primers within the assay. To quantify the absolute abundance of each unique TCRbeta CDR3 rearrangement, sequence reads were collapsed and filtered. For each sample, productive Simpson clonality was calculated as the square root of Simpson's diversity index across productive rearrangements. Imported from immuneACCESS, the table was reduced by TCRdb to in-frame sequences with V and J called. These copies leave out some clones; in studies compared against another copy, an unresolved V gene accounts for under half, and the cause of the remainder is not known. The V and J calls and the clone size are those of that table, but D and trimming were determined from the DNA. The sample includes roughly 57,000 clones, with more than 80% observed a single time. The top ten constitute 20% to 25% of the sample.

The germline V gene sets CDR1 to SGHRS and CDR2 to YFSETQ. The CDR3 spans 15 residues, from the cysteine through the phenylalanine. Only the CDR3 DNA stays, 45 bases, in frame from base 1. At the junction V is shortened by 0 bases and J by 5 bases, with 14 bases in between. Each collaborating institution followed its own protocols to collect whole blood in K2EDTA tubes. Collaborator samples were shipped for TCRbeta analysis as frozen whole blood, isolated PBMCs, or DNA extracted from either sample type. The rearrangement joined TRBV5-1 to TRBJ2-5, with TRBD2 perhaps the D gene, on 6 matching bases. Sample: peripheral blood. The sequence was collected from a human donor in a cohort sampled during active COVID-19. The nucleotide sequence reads TGCGCCAGCAGCTTGGGATTAACTAGCCAGGAGACCCAGTACTTC. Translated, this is CASSLGLTSQETQYF. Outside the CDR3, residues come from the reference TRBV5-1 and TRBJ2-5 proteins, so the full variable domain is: KAGVTQTPRYLIKTRGQQVTLSCSPISGHRSVSWYQQTPGQGLQFLFEYFSETQRNKGNFPGRFSGRQFSNSRSEMNVSTLELGDSALYLCASSLGLTSQETQYFGPGTRLLVL.